The 6 T cell receptor beta chains presented below share a single source sample, sequenced in a study of regulatory T cells in long-lasting Graves disease (dated by TCRdb to about 2021). The time point label corresponds to: newly diagnosed GD, antithyroid drugs for less than 3 months. RNA was extracted from PBMCs in TRIzol for both TCR sequencing and RNA sequencing. Libraries were prepared through multiplex PCR. TCRdb records Illumina HiSeq 4000 as the sequencer. TCR beta libraries were built with iRepertoire HTBI primers and Arm-PCR amplification of CDR3 regions. TCRdb cleaned the public reads at Q25 with fastp, built clones with MiXCR and kept in-frame beta chains. Every CDR3 protein is listed once, alongside the most common genes and DNA of its rows. The sample profile shows 350,000 to 450,000 distinct CDR3 sequences; about 15% of them were found once. The ten largest clones add up to approximately 8% of the sample.

These same data were also listed under a study on T cells in Graves' hyperthyroidism and ophthalmopathy.

Sequenced material: peripheral blood mononuclear cells (PBMCs), taken at new diagnosis, from a patient treated with antithyroid drugs. The receptors come from a woman between 35 and 50 years old with Graves disease. Donor details come from another sample of the same person, matched by shared clones.

The chain couples TRBV4-1 to TRBJ2-1, with D perhaps matching TRBD1 or TRBD2 (6 bases each). Germline CDR1 and CDR2: MGHRA and YSYEKL. The CDR3 is 17 amino acids. V lost 3 bases, J lost 1 base, and 16 bases lay in between. DNA of the CDR3: TGCGCCAGCAGCCACGTTGGGGGGCGAGCATCCTACAATGAGCAGTTCTTC. Its protein product is CASSHVGGRASYNEQFF.

This clonotype occurred many times. V and J are TRBV2 and TRBJ1-1, with a weak D call TRBD1 (6 bases). Trimming left V 6 bases short and J 0 bases short, with 11 bases between. In germline, CDR1 is SNHLY, CDR2 FYNNEI. The CDR3 runs to 14 residues. CDR3 nucleotide sequence: TGTGCCAGCAGAGGGGACACAATGAACACTGAAGCTTTCTTT. Amino acid sequence: CASRGDTMNTEAFF. Using reference TRBV2 and TRBJ1-1 for the parts outside the CDR3, the full variable domain is EPEVTQTPSHQVTQMGQEVILRCVPISNHLYFYWYRQILGQKVEFLVSFYNNEISEKSEIFDDQFSVERPDGSNFTLKIRSTKLEDSAMYFCASRGDTMNTEAFFGQGTRLTVV.

This chain connects TRBV5-1 to TRBJ2-3; D gene ambiguous. The ends were cut back, 0 bases at V and 3 bases at J, with 8 bases in the middle. The CDR3 totals 14 residues. Germline CDR1 is SGHRS and CDR2 is YFSETQ. The CDR3 DNA reads as TGCGCCAGCAGCTTGGGCCAGGAAACAGATACGCAGTATTTT. Amino acids: CASSLGQETDTQYF. Looking up the rest from reference TRBV5-1 and TRBJ2-3 gives the full variable domain: KAGVTQTPRYLIKTRGQQVTLSCSPISGHRSVSWYQQTPGQGLQFLFEYFSETQRNKGNFPGRFSGRQFSNSRSEMNVSTLELGDSALYLCASSLGQETDTQYFGPGTRLTVL.

The rearrangement links TRBV20-1 to TRBJ1-1; perhaps TRBD1 as D (5 bases). The CDR3 is 12 amino acids. From germline, CDR1 is DFQATT and CDR2 SNEGSKA (reference sequence). V lost 0 bases to trimming and J lost 11 bases, with 13 bases between them. CDR3 sequence reads: CSAREGTREAFF. CDR3 nucleotides: TGCAGTGCTAGAGAAGGGACCAGGGAGGCTTTCTTT.

The V call is TRBV12-3 or TRBV12-4, the J call TRBJ2-7; possibly TRBD1 for D (5 bases). The CDR3 totals 14 residues. The germline V and J ends were trimmed by 7 bases and 2 bases, with 15 bases remaining between them. Written as DNA, the CDR3 is TGTGCCAGCACCCAAGCGCCAGGGACCTACGAGCAGTACTTC. The encoded protein is CASTQAPGTYEQYF.

The chain recombines TRBV5-1 with TRBJ2-3; weak D call: TRBD2 (5 bases). V shed 0 bases and J shed 2 bases, with 16 bases lying between them. CDR1 is SGHRS, CDR2 YFSETQ, per germline. This CDR3 is built from 17 residues. In nucleotides, the CDR3 is TGCGCCAGCAGCTTGGGGATAGGCCCACGGGACACAGATACGCAGTATTTT. Encoded protein: CASSLGIGPRDTDTQYF.